These 24 T cell receptor beta chains were sequenced from one sample in a study of blood T cell repertoires in COVID-19. The assay was immunoSEQ multiplex PCR, and TCRdb's table has in-frame clones only and misses some. The sample has 130,000 to 150,000 clones, 88% seen once. The sequenced sample consisted of peripheral blood. These receptors were obtained from a man aged 50 to 59 with active or convalescent COVID-19.

This clone was seen a single time. The V and J genes are TRBV28 and TRBJ2-5, with D perhaps matching TRBD1 (5 bases). The V gene lost 8 bases and the J gene lost 4 bases, with 11 bases spanning the gap. Germline V gene sequence: CDR1 MDHEN, CDR2 SYDVKM. The CDR3 spans 12 residues. The CDR3 nucleotides are TGTGCCAGCGGTAATAGGGGAGAGACCCAGTACTTC. It specifies CASGNRGETQYF.

This clone was counted at least ten times. The V call is TRBV28, the J call TRBJ2-6; unclear D gene. This CDR3 comprises 18 residues. The V end lost 5 bases, the J end lost 0 bases, and 17 bases lay between the germline ends. From germline, CDR1 is MDHEN and CDR2 SYDVKM. CDR3 region: CASSRLGSYGSGANVLTF. CDR3 coding DNA: TGTGCCAGCAGTCGACTTGGTAGCTACGGCTCTGGGGCCAACGTCCTGACTTTC.

The V call is TRBV5-6, the J call TRBJ2-5; 10 bases line up with TRBD2. Trimming at V came to 4 bases and at J to 7 bases, leaving 13 bases not matched to a gene. The germline gives CDR1 SGHDT, CDR2 YYEEEE. The CDR3 totals 16 residues. CDR3 loop: CASSTRASGRAGTQYF. The CDR3 DNA reads as TGTGCCAGCAGCACTCGGGCTAGCGGGAGAGCGGGGACCCAGTACTTC.

The chain joins TRBV6-2 or TRBV6-3 to TRBJ1-2; 7 bases fit TRBD1. Germline-derived CDR1 and CDR2 are MNHEY and SVGEGT. The CDR3 length is 15 residues. V shed 0 bases, J shed 4 bases, and the junction held 5 bases outside the gene matches. The CDR3 sequence: CASSYSGTESYGYTF. The CDR3 nucleotides read TGTGCCAGCAGTTACTCAGGGACAGAAAGCTATGGCTACACCTTC.

This clone was seen just once. The rearrangement uses TRBV2 and TRBJ1-3; D is perhaps TRBD1 (6 bases). The germline V gene encodes CDR1 SNHLY and CDR2 FYNNEI. The ends were cut back, 3 bases at V and 0 bases at J, with 9 bases in the middle. The CDR3 has 15 residues. In nucleotides, the CDR3 is TGTGCCAGCAGTGAGGGGACACGCTCTGGAAACACCATATATTTT. Translated, it gives CASSEGTRSGNTIYF. The full variable domain, completed using reference TRBV2 and TRBJ1-3, is EPEVTQTPSHQVTQMGQEVILRCVPISNHLYFYWYRQILGQKVEFLVSFYNNEISEKSEIFDDQFSVERPDGSNFTLKIRSTKLEDSAMYFCASSEGTRSGNTIYFGEGSWLTVV.

The chain joins TRBV5-1 to TRBJ2-6, with 7 bases lining up with TRBD2. V lost 5 bases, J lost 4 bases, and 12 bases stayed unmatched. Germline V gene sequence: CDR1 SGHRS, CDR2 YFSETQ. This CDR3 is 17 amino acids long. The CDR3 nucleotides are TGCGCCAGCAGGCTCCGGGGAGGGGCGAACGGGGCCAACGTCCTGACTTTC. This encodes CASRLRGGANGANVLTF.

The V and J genes are TRBV25-1 and TRBJ2-7; 7 bases agree with TRBD1. The CDR3 spans 15 residues. Germline-derived CDR1 and CDR2 are MGHDK and SYGVNS. Losses at the gene ends were 4 bases for V and 2 bases for J; bases not matched to a gene: 8. For the CDR3, the DNA is TGTGCCAGCAGTGCCCCGGACAGGCCCACCTACGAGCAGTACTTC. Amino acid sequence: CASSAPDRPTYEQYF.

This chain uses TRBV5-1 with TRBJ1-5; TRBD1 matches 10 bases. The germline CDR1 and CDR2 sequences are SGHRS and YFSETQ. This CDR3 is built from 15 residues. The V segment lost 3 bases and the J segment 7 bases; nucleotides outside the gene matches: 7. The CDR3 is CASSSGTGEGQPQHF. CDR3 in DNA: TGCGCCAGCAGCTCCGGGACAGGGGAGGGCCAGCCCCAGCATTTT.

The CDR3 sequence is CAISESPGGSNNQPQHF. CDR3 sequence (DNA): TGTGCCATCAGTGAGTCTCCAGGGGGGTCCAACAATCAGCCCCAGCATTTT. V and J are TRBV10-3 and TRBJ1-5; 7 bases match TRBD1. The length of the CDR3 is 17 residues. Germline lookup yields CDR1 ENHRY and CDR2 SYGVKD. The ends lost 0 bases at V and 3 bases at J; junction bases unmatched: 8.

The V gene is TRBV18, the J gene TRBJ1-5; 10 nucleotides agree with TRBD1. The germline CDR1 and CDR2 sequences are KGHSH and LQKENI. CDR3 length: 14 residues. V trimming: 6 bases; J trimming: 4 bases; junction bases outside the gene matches: 3. In DNA form, the CDR3 reads TGTGCCAGCTCCGGGACAGGGGATAATCAGCCCCAGCATTTT. Translation: CASSGTGDNQPQHF.

V and J are TRBV7-2 and TRBJ2-1, with D unresolved. Germline lookup yields CDR1 SGHTA and CDR2 FQGNSA. V was clipped by 11 bases and J by 0 bases, with 11 bases between them. The CDR3 covers 13 residues. CDR3 in amino acids: CASMANSYNEQFF. CDR3 coding DNA: TGTGCCTCCATGGCCAACTCCTACAATGAGCAGTTCTTC.

This sequence joins TRBV5-1 and TRBJ2-5, with 11 bases aligning to TRBD1. V gave up 4 bases and J gave up 5 bases; unmatched junction bases: 7. The CDR3 has 15 residues. The germline V gene has CDR1 SGHRS and CDR2 YFSETQ. The DNA for the CDR3 is TGCGCCAGCAGCCCGGACAGGGGGCTTCGGGAGACCCAGTACTTC. Its protein product is CASSPDRGLRETQYF.

The chain has TRBV11-3 and TRBJ2-3; 7 positions match TRBD1. CDR3 length: 14 residues. The junction had 6 bases not matched to a gene; V was cut back by 5 bases and J by 4 bases. The germline V gene encodes CDR1 SGHNT and CDR2 YENEEA. CDR3 nucleotides: TGTGCCAGCAGCGCGACAGGGAGCTCAGATACGCAGTATTTT. It is translated as CASSATGSSDTQYF.

V is TRBV29-1 and J is TRBJ1-1; 9 positions agree with TRBD1. CDR3 size: 13 residues. Per the germline V gene, CDR1 is SQVTM and CDR2 is ANQGSEA. Germline trimming cut 6 bases from V and 4 bases from J; bases unmatched to any gene: 6. In nucleotides, the CDR3 is TGCAGCGTAGGGGGACAGGGAGGCACTGAAGCTTTCTTT. This encodes CSVGGQGGTEAFF.

The V call is TRBV6-5, the J call TRBJ2-2, with D maybe TRBD1 (6 bases). Germline V gene data show CDR1 as MNHEY and CDR2 as SVGAGI. The V and J ends lost 2 bases and 8 bases respectively, with 15 bases between them. The CDR3 has 15 amino acids. DNA of the CDR3: TGTGCCAGCAGTTACAGGTCAGGGGAGAGGGGGGAGCTGTTTTTT. Translation gives CASSYRSGERGELFF.

The chain has TRBV24-1 and TRBJ2-1; possibly TRBD1 for D (6 bases). Germline lookup yields CDR1 KGHDR and CDR2 SFDVKD. This CDR3 has 16 amino acids. Trimming stripped 3 bases from V and 12 bases from J, with 23 bases between. CDR3 nucleotide sequence: TGTGCCACCAGTGATCCGGACAGTTCCTTTCGAGGTGGGCAGTTCTTC. Translated, it gives CATSDPDSSFRGGQFF.

The chain employs TRBV7-3 and TRBJ2-1, with 8 positions matching TRBD2. CDR1 is SGHTA and CDR2 is FQGTGA in the germline V gene. Trimming took 2 bases from V and 8 from J; bases not matched to a gene: 11. CDR3 length: 16 amino acids. CDR3 amino acids: CASSLRPGLDSHEQFF. The CDR3 bases are TGTGCCAGCAGCTTACGACCGGGACTAGATAGTCATGAGCAGTTCTTC.

This chain links TRBV3-1 (or the pseudogene TRBV3-2) with TRBJ2-3; D not resolved. The CDR3 loop spans 14 amino acids. Germline CDR1 LGHDT, CDR2 YNNKEL (reference sequence). V was pared by 4 bases and J by 0 bases, with 8 bases between. CDR3 nucleotides: TGTGCCAGCAGCCCGGCGACTAGCACAGATACGCAGTATTTT. As protein: CASSPATSTDTQYF.

The CDR3 DNA sequence: TGTGCCAGTAGTATTCAGCCCTCATTACGACAGGTTTTTTACACTGAAGCTTTCTTT. Amino acids: CASSIQPSLRQVFYTEAFF. The V gene is TRBV19, the J gene TRBJ1-1, with D possibly matching TRBD1 (6 bases). The germline V gene has CDR1 LNHDA and CDR2 SQIVND (reference sequence). Trimming left V 3 bases short and J 3 bases short, with 26 bases between. This CDR3 region has 19 residues.

With regard to this clone: The sample carries other DNA sequences with the same CDR3. The chain employs TRBV28 and TRBJ1-5, with TRBD1 matching 8 bases. From germline, CDR1 is MDHEN and CDR2 SYDVKM. J lost 4 bases, V lost 3 bases, and 5 bases had no gene match. The CDR3 contains 15 residues. The CDR3: CASSLLDRENQPQHF. The CDR3 DNA follows: TGTGCCAGCAGTTTGTTGGACAGGGAAAATCAGCCCCAGCATTTT.

The chain is built from TRBV14 and TRBJ2-2; 7 nucleotides align to TRBD2. V dropped 1 base and J dropped 7; count of bases not matched to a gene: 12. Germline V gene lookup returns CDR1 SGHDN and CDR2 FVKESK. This CDR3 comprises 17 residues. The CDR3 DNA reads as TGTGCCAGCAGCCAAGTAGGAGGACTAGACTCTGTCGGGGAGCTGTTTTTT. As protein: CASSQVGGLDSVGELFF.

This chain connects TRBV28 to TRBJ1-5, with D possibly being TRBD1 (5 bases). Trimming cost V 7 bases and J 2 bases, with 6 bases left between them. CDR1 is MDHEN, CDR2 SYDVKM, per germline. The CDR3 has 12 amino acids. The CDR3 loop reads CASIQGNQPQHF. For the CDR3, the DNA is TGTGCCAGCATACAGGGCAATCAGCCCCAGCATTTT.

This clone was counted a few times. The V call is TRBV28, the J call TRBJ2-3, with TRBD2 identical over 7 bases. From germline, CDR1 is MDHEN and CDR2 SYDVKM. The V and J ends lost 10 bases and 8 bases, in that order; junction bases with no gene match: 12. The CDR3 is 13 amino acids. CDR3 sequence: CAIQTSGRGTQYF. In DNA form, the CDR3 reads TGTGCCATCCAGACTAGTGGGAGGGGTACGCAGTATTTT.

The chain joins TRBV7-2 to TRBJ2-6; tentatively, D is TRBD2 (6 bases). The CDR3 is made up of 16 amino acids. The germline CDR1 and CDR2 sequences are SGHTA and FQGNSA. V dropped 5 bases and J dropped 0 bases, with 11 bases sitting between them. In nucleotides, the CDR3 is TGTGCCAGCAGCCGTAGCGGCTCCTCTGGGGCCAACGTCCTGACTTTC. It is translated as CASSRSGSSGANVLTF. Full variable domain (rest looked up from reference TRBV7-2 and TRBJ2-6): GAGVSQSPSNKVTEKGKDVELRCDPISGHTALYWYRQSLGQGLEFLIYFQGNSAPDKSGLPSDRFSAERTGGSVSTLTIQRTQQEDSAVYLCASSRSGSSGANVLTFGAGSRLTVL.